These T cell receptor beta chains were read from a single sample in a study of cytomegalovirus exposure and HLA in healthy donors. Sequencing was performed with immunoSEQ multiplex PCR; in TCRdb, only in-frame clones are kept and a portion is missing. There are more than 70,000 clones in the sample; around 74% occur only once, and roughly 1.9% lies in the top ten. Sequenced input: PBMCs. The receptors stem from a boy under 18 in good health and CMV-seronegative. The CDR3 runs from the conserved cysteine through the conserved F or W. The order of the fields is J gene, V gene, clone size, D gene, CDR3 DNA, CDR3 protein. A D gene is named only where the DNA matches it firmly. Not every row has a clone size; where given, it reads once, few, many or a size class.

TRBJ1-2 TRBV9 - TRBD1 TGTGCCAGCAGCGCCTGGACAGGGGATGGCTACACCTTC CASSAWTGDGYTF
TRBJ2-7 TRBV27 few TRBD2 TGTGCCAGCAGTTTGACTAGCCTCTACGAGCAGTACTTC CASSLTSLYEQYF
TRBJ2-6 TRBV5-4 - TRBD2 TGTGCCAGCAGCCCGGGGACTAGCGGGAGTATTGGGGCCAACGTCCTGACTTTC CASSPGTSGSIGANVLTF
TRBJ2-1 TRBV27 - TRBD1 TGTGCCAGCAGTTTCACAGGGGATGAGCAGTTCTTC CASSFTGDEQFF
TRBJ1-4 TRBV30 - - TGTGCCTGGACCTGGGACACGCGCCTACAAAAACTGTTTTTT CAWTWDTRLQKLFF
TRBJ2-1 TRBV27 - - TGTGCCAGCAGCCAGAGAGGAGTCAGCAATGAGCAGTTCTTC CASSQRGVSNEQFF
TRBJ1-2 TRBV30 medium-sized TRBD1 TGTGCCTGGAGTGGGACAGGGGGGGGCTATGGCTACACCTTC CAWSGTGGGYGYTF
TRBJ2-1 TRBV30 - TRBD1 TGTGCCTGGAGAGGAGACAGGGAGTTTCTGAATGAGCAGTTCTTC CAWRGDREFLNEQFF
TRBJ1-5 TRBV19 - TRBD1 TGTGCCACCTCAGACAGGGTGGATCAGCCCCAGCATTTT CATSDRVDQPQHF
TRBJ1-1 TRBV2 few - TGTGCCAGCGAGTCGGCTAAGGATCTTAGCTTCTTT CASESAKDLSFF
TRBJ2-5 TRBV5-4 few - TGTGCCAGCAACTCCCGGATGTCCACAGGAGAGACCCAGTACTTC CASNSRMSTGETQYF
TRBJ2-5 TRBV6-5 - TRBD2 TGTGCCAGCAGTTCCGGGGGGGGGCGAGGGGAGACCCAGTACTTC CASSSGGGRGETQYF
TRBJ2-1 TRBV14 - - TGTGCCAGCAGCCAAGATCGGTATGGAGATTCCAATGAGCAGTTCTTC CASSQDRYGDSNEQFF
TRBJ1-4 TRBV7-9 - - TGTGCCAGCAGCTTCATAGGGGGTAATGAAAAACTGTTTTTT CASSFIGGNEKLFF
TRBJ2-7 TRBV4-3 - TRBD2 TGCGCCAGCAGCCAACCGGCGGGGGGCGGCAGGACCTACGAGCAGTACTTC CASSQPAGGGRTYEQYF
TRBJ2-3 TRBV6-4 - - TGTGCCAGCAGTGAGGCACCAGAAAGCACAGATACGCAGTATTTT CASSEAPESTDTQYF
TRBJ1-4 TRBV5-4 - TRBD1 TGTGCCAGCAGCCCGAGGGGGACAGGGCACGAAAAACTGTTTTTT CASSPRGTGHEKLFF
TRBJ2-7 TRBV28 - - TGTGCCAGCAGCCCCCTCCCTGACAGAAGCTCCTACGAGCAGTACTTC CASSPLPDRSSYEQYF
TRBJ1-5 TRBV28 once - TGTGCCAGCAGTTTAGGCAGGGGATATCAGCCCCAGCATTTT CASSLGRGYQPQHF
TRBJ2-7 TRBV25-1 - TRBD1 TGTGCCAGCAGTGAAGGACAGGGGAGAGTTAGCGAGCAGTACTTC CASSEGQGRVSEQYF
TRBJ2-5 TRBV29-1 - - TGCAGCGTGCTCAAGGGAAAAGGGGTTTCTCGAAGAGAGACCCAGTACTTC CSVLKGKGVSRRETQYF
TRBJ2-7 TRBV5-8 - TRBD2 TGTGCCAGCAGCTTGACTAGCGGGGAGACCTACGAGCAGTACTTC CASSLTSGETYEQYF
TRBJ1-5 TRBV7-2 - - TGTGCCAGCAGCTTAGGGACTGCCGGTCATCAGCCCCAGCATTTT CASSLGTAGHQPQHF
TRBJ1-1 TRBV6-5 once - TGTGCCAGCAGTTACTCCGCGGTCGGGGACACTGAAGCTTTCTTT CASSYSAVGDTEAFF
TRBJ2-2 TRBV4-1 - TRBD1 TGCGCCAGCAGCCAAGGTCCAGGACAGGGGGCACGGGAGCTGTTTTTT CASSQGPGQGARELFF
TRBJ1-3 TRBV6-6 - - TGTGCCAGCATCAATAGGCGGTTTTACGGAAACACCATATATTTT CASINRRFYGNTIYF
TRBJ1-3 TRBV11-2 - TRBD1 TGTGCCAGCAGCCGGGCCCCAGGGGGCAACTCTGGAAACACCATATATTTT CASSRAPGGNSGNTIYF
TRBJ2-1 TRBV5-4 - - TGTGCCAGCAGCTTGCGGGTCTCTTGGAATGAGCAGTTCTTC CASSLRVSWNEQFF
TRBJ2-7 TRBV2 - - TGTGCCAGCAGTATAGACAACGAGCAGTACTTC CASSIDNEQYF
TRBJ1-4 TRBV7-2 - - TGTGCCAGCAGCTTAGGGGGAGTGGGAGCCAATGAAAAACTGTTTTTT CASSLGGVGANEKLFF
TRBJ1-5 TRBV2 few TRBD1 TGTGCCAGCAGCTATCCCTCGGGGACAGGGAGAGGAACAGGCAATCAGCCCCAGCATTTT CASSYPSGTGRGTGNQPQHF